The rows below give T cell receptor beta chains drawn from one sample of a study of blood T cell repertoires in COVID-19. Profiled with immunoSEQ multiplex PCR; TCRdb holds only in-frame clones, not every one. Of about 69,000 clones in the sample, 70% to 90% were seen once. Sequencing used peripheral blood. The origin of the receptors is a man aged 40-49 years with COVID-19, enrolled during active disease. The CDR3 runs from the conserved cysteine through the conserved F or W. Fields, in order: J gene, V gene, clone size, D gene, CDR3 protein, CDR3 DNA. The D gene is left open where the match is weak. Part of the rows lack a size; the others show once, few, many or a class for expanded clones.

J gene: TRBJ2-7
V gene: TRBV18
clone size: NA
D gene: NA
CDR3 protein: CASSRRVLSYEQYF
CDR3 DNA: TGTGCCAGCTCACGCAGGGTCCTCTCCTACGAGCAGTACTTC

J gene: TRBJ2-7
V gene: TRBV20-1
clone size: NA
D gene: NA
CDR3 protein: CSAARGYEQYF
CDR3 DNA: TGCAGTGCTGCCCGGGGCTACGAGCAGTACTTC

J gene: TRBJ2-7
V gene: TRBV3-1/TRBV3-2
clone size: NA
D gene: TRBD2
CDR3 protein: CASSPSGVPSYEQYF
CDR3 DNA: TGTGCCAGCAGTCCTAGCGGGGTCCCCTCCTACGAGCAGTACTTC

J gene: TRBJ1-5
V gene: TRBV19
clone size: few
D gene: NA
CDR3 protein: CASSIGGSQPQHF
CDR3 DNA: TGTGCCAGTAGTATCGGCGGCTCTCAGCCCCAGCATTTT

J gene: TRBJ1-2
V gene: TRBV5-1
clone size: NA
D gene: NA
CDR3 protein: CASSFSAAQTANYGYTF
CDR3 DNA: TGCGCCAGCAGCTTTTCGGCAGCTCAAACAGCTAACTATGGCTACACCTTC

J gene: TRBJ2-7
V gene: TRBV6-7
clone size: NA
D gene: NA
CDR3 protein: CASSYSPPYEQYF
CDR3 DNA: TGTGCCAGCAGTTACAGCCCCCCCTACGAGCAGTACTTC

J gene: TRBJ2-1
V gene: TRBV6-5
clone size: NA
D gene: TRBD1
CDR3 protein: CASRLDRGPYNEQFF
CDR3 DNA: TGTGCCAGCAGGCTGGACAGGGGGCCCTACAATGAGCAGTTCTTC

J gene: TRBJ2-3
V gene: TRBV10-3
clone size: NA
D gene: TRBD1
CDR3 protein: CAISGQGHSTDTQYF
CDR3 DNA: TGTGCCATCAGCGGACAGGGCCATAGCACAGATACGCAGTATTTT

J gene: TRBJ2-5
V gene: TRBV13
clone size: NA
D gene: TRBD2
CDR3 protein: CASSSPQFVSGKQETQYF
CDR3 DNA: TGTGCCAGCAGCTCCCCCCAGTTTGTTAGCGGGAAACAAGAGACCCAGTACTTC

J gene: TRBJ2-2
V gene: TRBV30
clone size: NA
D gene: TRBD2
CDR3 protein: CAWSGGAFTGELFF
CDR3 DNA: TGTGCCTGGAGCGGGGGGGCCTTCACCGGGGAGCTGTTTTTT

J gene: TRBJ2-7
V gene: TRBV5-6
clone size: once
D gene: TRBD1
CDR3 protein: CASSSLVGTDRAYEQYF
CDR3 DNA: TGTGCCAGCAGCTCTTTGGTTGGAACGGACAGGGCTTACGAGCAGTACTTC

J gene: TRBJ2-3
V gene: TRBV28
clone size: NA
D gene: TRBD2
CDR3 protein: CASSLAGGVDTQYF
CDR3 DNA: TGTGCCAGCAGCTTAGCGGGGGGGGTGGATACGCAGTATTTT

J gene: TRBJ1-1
V gene: TRBV30
clone size: once
D gene: NA
CDR3 protein: CAWSSPPTEAFF
CDR3 DNA: TGTGCCTGGAGTTCTCCTCCGACAGAAGCTTTCTTT

J gene: TRBJ1-6
V gene: TRBV6-4
clone size: NA
D gene: NA
CDR3 protein: CASSDSEVPYNSPLHF
CDR3 DNA: TGTGCCAGCAGTGACTCGGAGGTCCCCTATAATTCACCCCTCCACTTT

J gene: TRBJ1-6
V gene: TRBV5-1
clone size: NA
D gene: NA
CDR3 protein: CASSLGGGTSPLHF
CDR3 DNA: TGCGCCAGCAGCTTGGGTGGGGGGACCTCACCCCTCCACTTT

J gene: TRBJ2-7
V gene: TRBV9
clone size: NA
D gene: TRBD2
CDR3 protein: CASSVVTSGGEQYF
CDR3 DNA: TGTGCCAGCAGCGTAGTGACTAGCGGGGGCGAGCAGTACTTC

J gene: TRBJ1-3
V gene: TRBV2
clone size: NA
D gene: NA
CDR3 protein: CASRGALSGNTIYF
CDR3 DNA: TGTGCCAGCAGGGGGGCCCTCTCTGGAAACACCATATATTTT

J gene: TRBJ2-7
V gene: TRBV9
clone size: NA
D gene: TRBD1
CDR3 protein: CASSPGDRGPEQYF
CDR3 DNA: TGTGCCAGCAGCCCCGGGGACAGGGGGCCAGAGCAGTACTTC

J gene: TRBJ2-1
V gene: TRBV4-1
clone size: NA
D gene: TRBD2
CDR3 protein: CASSQSGLAGARSVYNEQFF
CDR3 DNA: TGCGCCAGCAGCCAATCGGGACTAGCGGGGGCCCGATCAGTCTACAATGAGCAGTTCTTC

J gene: TRBJ2-5
V gene: TRBV3-1/TRBV3-2
clone size: NA
D gene: NA
CDR3 protein: CASSQGQGLTQETQYF
CDR3 DNA: TGTGCCAGCAGCCAAGGCCAAGGACTGACTCAAGAGACCCAGTACTTC

J gene: TRBJ1-5
V gene: TRBV19
clone size: NA
D gene: TRBD1
CDR3 protein: CASGRTGLHQPQHF
CDR3 DNA: TGTGCCAGTGGGAGGACAGGGTTACATCAGCCCCAGCATTTT

J gene: TRBJ1-1
V gene: TRBV30
clone size: NA
D gene: TRBD1
CDR3 protein: CAWTRTGRVTEAFF
CDR3 DNA: TGTGCCTGGACCCGGACAGGGAGGGTCACTGAAGCTTTCTTT

J gene: TRBJ1-1
V gene: TRBV10-3
clone size: NA
D gene: TRBD1
CDR3 protein: CAISGQTGGTEAFF
CDR3 DNA: TGTGCCATCAGTGGGCAAACAGGGGGCACTGAAGCTTTCTTT

J gene: TRBJ1-6
V gene: TRBV28
clone size: few
D gene: NA
CDR3 protein: CASREGGVGDSPLHF
CDR3 DNA: TGTGCCAGCAGAGAAGGGGGAGTAGGAGATTCACCCCTCCACTTT

J gene: TRBJ1-5
V gene: TRBV19
clone size: NA
D gene: NA
CDR3 protein: CASSIRDIRNQPQHF
CDR3 DNA: TGTGCCAGTAGTATACGGGACATAAGGAATCAGCCCCAGCATTTT

J gene: TRBJ1-3
V gene: TRBV7-6
clone size: once
D gene: NA
CDR3 protein: CASSLLGRDTGNTIYF
CDR3 DNA: TGTGCCAGCAGCTTGCTGGGGCGAGACACTGGAAACACCATATATTTT

J gene: TRBJ1-6
V gene: TRBV28
clone size: few
D gene: NA
CDR3 protein: CASSLLDGNSPLHF
CDR3 DNA: TGTGCCAGCAGTTTACTCGACGGGAATTCACCCCTCCACTTT

J gene: TRBJ1-4
V gene: TRBV28
clone size: NA
D gene: TRBD1
CDR3 protein: CASTTGGLTGGDEKLFF
CDR3 DNA: TGTGCCAGCACCACCGGGGGACTGACAGGGGGCGATGAAAAACTGTTTTTT

J gene: TRBJ1-2
V gene: TRBV5-1
clone size: NA
D gene: NA
CDR3 protein: CASSLTDYGYTF
CDR3 DNA: TGCGCCAGCAGCTTGACAGATTATGGCTACACCTTC

J gene: TRBJ1-1
V gene: TRBV30
clone size: once
D gene: TRBD1
CDR3 protein: CAWSVRRDRGERSEAFF
CDR3 DNA: TGTGCCTGGAGTGTACGACGGGACAGGGGGGAAAGGTCTGAAGCTTTCTTT

J gene: TRBJ1-1
V gene: TRBV6-5
clone size: NA
D gene: NA
CDR3 protein: CASQWNTEAFF
CDR3 DNA: TGTGCCAGCCAGTGGAACACTGAAGCTTTCTTT

J gene: TRBJ2-1
V gene: TRBV20-1
clone size: NA
D gene: TRBD2
CDR3 protein: CSASAGEGDNEQFF
CDR3 DNA: TGCAGTGCTAGTGCGGGGGAAGGGGACAATGAGCAGTTCTTC

J gene: TRBJ1-4
V gene: TRBV30
clone size: once
D gene: NA
CDR3 protein: CAWIQGKEKLFF
CDR3 DNA: TGTGCCTGGATACAGGGTAAGGAAAAACTGTTTTTT

J gene: TRBJ1-2
V gene: TRBV12-3/TRBV12-4
clone size: NA
D gene: TRBD1
CDR3 protein: CASSQGAGGYTF
CDR3 DNA: TGTGCCAGTTCTCAGGGGGCGGGTGGCTACACCTTC

J gene: TRBJ1-1
V gene: TRBV29-1
clone size: NA
D gene: TRBD1
CDR3 protein: CSGWDSSFEAFF
CDR3 DNA: TGCAGCGGATGGGACAGTTCCTTTGAAGCTTTCTTT